A selection of T cell receptor beta chains follows, all from one sample in a study of PD-1 blockade in classical Hodgkin lymphoma. The table came from immunoSEQ multiplex PCR; TCRdb's copy has only in-frame clones and leaves some out. This sample has around 20,000 clones, with more than 80% found just once. The input for sequencing was peripheral blood mononuclear cells (PBMCs), taken before the second cycle of nivolumab. All receptors derive from a human donor with classical Hodgkin lymphoma. Both conserved end residues are part of each CDR3. The D gene is left open where the match is weak. The size entry is marked missing in some rows and otherwise reads once, few, many or a size class.

>.|TRBV5-5|TRBJ1-5|.
CASSFSSDRYQPQHF
TGTGCCAGCAGTTTTTCTTCCGACAGGTATCAGCCCCAGCATTTT
>TRBD1|TRBV4-1|TRBJ2-2|.
CASSPAGQGYTGELFF
TGCGCCAGCAGCCCGGCGGGACAGGGGTACACCGGGGAGCTGTTTTTT
>.|TRBV21-1|TRBJ2-7|.
CASSQGEPSSYEQYF
TGTGCCAGCAGTCAAGGGGAACCCAGCTCCTACGAGCAGTACTTC
>.|TRBV4-1|TRBJ1-6|.
CASSHMGGARNSPLHF
TGCGCCAGCAGTCACATGGGGGGGGCTCGTAATTCACCCCTCCACTTT
>.|TRBV4-1|TRBJ1-5|.
CASSWHRVSNQPQHF
TGCGCCAGCAGCTGGCACAGGGTGAGCAATCAGCCCCAGCATTTT
>.|TRBV7-2|TRBJ2-7|few
CASSSGLLDHEQYF
TGTGCCAGCAGCTCCGGCCTCCTTGATCACGAGCAGTACTTC
>.|TRBV5-1|TRBJ2-1|few
CASSLVTAISYNEQFF
TGCGCCAGCAGCTTGGTAACAGCCATCTCCTACAATGAGCAGTTCTTC
>.|TRBV19|TRBJ1-4|.
CASSPWTAGGEKLFF
TGTGCCAGTAGTCCCTGGACGGCAGGTGGTGAAAAACTGTTTTTT
>.|TRBV18|TRBJ1-5|.
CASSPNGRLGQPQHF
TGTGCCAGCTCACCAAACGGCCGGTTGGGGCAGCCCCAGCATTTT
>TRBD2|TRBV4-3|TRBJ2-1|.
CASSQDGGGGVNEQFF
TGCGCCAGCAGCCAAGATGGCGGGGGGGGAGTCAATGAGCAGTTCTTC
>.|TRBV11-2|TRBJ2-7|.
CASSASDTTYEQYF
TGTGCCAGCAGCGCCTCCGACACCACCTACGAGCAGTACTTC
>.|TRBV15|TRBJ2-7|once
CATSTSWGHDTTYEQYF
TGTGCCACCAGCACCTCTTGGGGACACGATACAACCTACGAGCAGTACTTC
>.|TRBV10-2|TRBJ2-1|.
CASAGGTEQFF
TGCGCCAGCGCAGGGGGGACTGAGCAGTTCTTC
>TRBD1|TRBV7-9|TRBJ1-4|.
CASSPGQGNEKLFF
TGTGCCAGCAGCCCAGGACAGGGGAATGAAAAACTGTTTTTT